This T cell receptor beta chain was identified during a study of blood T cell repertoires in COVID-19 (TCRdb year 2020). About the full investigation: Samples covering the acute and convalescent phases of COVID-19 were provided by collaborators in the United States, Italy and Spain. The prospective study material was composed of cDNA or gDNA derived from T cells, B-cell-depleted T cells, or PBMCs. A de-identified subject ID, COVID-19 status, age in years and sex were almost always included in the sample metadata. A freely available public database, intended as a resource for researchers studying the immune response to SARS-CoV-2, is where the repertoires were released. The samples were drawn from the first 160 participants of the ongoing ImmuneRACE study and from more than 1,000 subjects provided by 6 global collaborators. HLA class I and class II types, where available, came from metadata supplied by the sample provider rather than from assay-based typing. Subjects who had been exposed to COVID-19, were actively infected with it, or had recovered from it provided the deeply sampled blood TCRbeta repertoires that made up the dataset. On the study overall, not on this receptor specifically: How much clinical and demographic metadata was included differed by source and by participant, and the metadata was provided uncurated.

Whole blood was collected in K2EDTA tubes by collaborating institutions according to the institutions' own protocols. For TCRbeta analysis, collaborator samples were shipped as frozen whole blood, as isolated PBMCs, or as DNA extracted from either sample type. TCRbeta CDR3 regions were amplified from genomic DNA using the immunoSEQ Assay, a bias-controlled multiplex PCR. Per the source publication's procedure: The number of nucleated cells in each sample was estimated from the amplification of reference gene primers within the assay. To quantify the absolute abundance of each unique TCRbeta CDR3 rearrangement, sequence reads were collapsed and filtered. For each sample, productive Simpson clonality was calculated by taking the square root of Simpson's diversity index across productive rearrangements. This immuneACCESS table, as held by TCRdb, lists in-frame sequences with V and J called but not all clones. Of the missing ones, under half trace to an unresolved V gene in checked studies; the others have no known cause. That table is the source of V, J and clone size, and D and trimming were worked out from the DNA. The sample profile shows under 40,000 clones; approximately 80% of them were found once. The ten largest make up less than 9% of the sample.

Reading from cysteine to phenylalanine, the CDR3 counts 17 amino acids. The retained sequence is limited to the CDR3, 51 bases, with the frame set at the first base. CDR1 MDHEN and CDR2 SYDVKM are derived from the germline V gene. Trimming takes 6 bases off V and 2 bases off J; junction bases not matched to a gene: 14. A note on this clone: There is no known antigen for this receptor. Base qualities are not provided; no much larger clone lies one nucleotide away.

The sequence is built from TRBV28 and TRBJ1-1, and 8 junctional nucleotides match TRBD1. The sample consisted of peripheral blood. The clonotype was recovered from a woman aged 60-70 years with acute or convalescent COVID-19. The DNA reads as follows: TGTGCCAGCAGACACGCACCCGGGACAGGAAGAAACACTGAAGCTTTCTTT. This gives the protein CASRHAPGTGRNTEAFF.